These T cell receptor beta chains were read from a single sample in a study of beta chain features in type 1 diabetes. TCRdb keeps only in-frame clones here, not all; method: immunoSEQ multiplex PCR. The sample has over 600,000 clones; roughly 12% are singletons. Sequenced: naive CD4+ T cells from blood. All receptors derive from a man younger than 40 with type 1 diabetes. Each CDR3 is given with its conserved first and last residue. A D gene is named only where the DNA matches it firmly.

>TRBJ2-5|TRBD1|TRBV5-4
CASSLGQGGGETQYF
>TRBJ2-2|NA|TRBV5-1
CASSFLGQTNTGELFF
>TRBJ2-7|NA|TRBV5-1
CASSLASGLSGVEQYF
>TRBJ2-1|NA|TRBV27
CASSLSLRYNEQFF
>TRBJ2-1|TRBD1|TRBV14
CASSQGPSGQGHPFF
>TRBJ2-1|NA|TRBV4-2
CASSPQGYNEQFF
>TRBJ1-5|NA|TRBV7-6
CASSQDPRKGQPQHF
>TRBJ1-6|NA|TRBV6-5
CASSSQDGIYNSPLHF
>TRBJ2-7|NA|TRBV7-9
CASSSRDSDTGSGAQYF
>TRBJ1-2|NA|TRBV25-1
CASTNGPNYGYTF
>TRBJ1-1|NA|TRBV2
CASKVYRTVEAFF
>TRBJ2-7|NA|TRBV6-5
CASSYSRGYEQYF
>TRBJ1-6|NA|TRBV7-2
CASSFPTGGSSPLHF
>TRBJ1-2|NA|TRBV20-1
CSARNSYGYTF
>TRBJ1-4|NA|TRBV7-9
CASSLAKYEKLFF
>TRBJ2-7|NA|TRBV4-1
CASSQAVSQGNEQYF
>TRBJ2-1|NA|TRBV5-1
CASSLTRLRQRNEQFF
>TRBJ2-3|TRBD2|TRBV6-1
CASSEGISGGTDTQYF
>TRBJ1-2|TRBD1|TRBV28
CASKQGDRGYTF
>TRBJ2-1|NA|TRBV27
CASSYESVGYNEQFF
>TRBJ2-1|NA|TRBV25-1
CASSAWGQTYNEQFF